This is a list of T cell receptor beta chains from one sample in a study of beta chain features in type 1 diabetes. Profiling relied on immunoSEQ multiplex PCR, and the TCRdb table lists in-frame clones only, not all of them. In the table there are tens of thousands of clones, about 40% of which are singletons. The sample consisted of Tregs from blood. Every receptor here comes from a man in his thirties or forties with type 1 diabetes. CDR3s leave out the opening cysteine and the closing phenylalanine or tryptophan.

J gene	V gene	CDR3 protein
TRBJ2-2	TRBV15	ATRNAAEYTGELF
TRBJ2-2	TRBV18	ASSASGPSTGELF
TRBJ1-4	TRBV4-1	ASSQVNRGDEKLF
TRBJ2-7	TRBV7-3	ASSLGTSGSYEQY
TRBJ1-1	TRBV30	AWSPRSDTEAF
TRBJ2-3	TRBV28	ASSLDGSRNTQY
TRBJ2-1	TRBV10-3	AISESSGREQF
TRBJ2-1	TRBV7-2	ASRIAGGSYNEQF
-	TRBV29-1	SAKRVGYEQY
TRBJ2-7	TRBV28	ASSRQGVNEQY
-	TRBV7-9	ASSPSPLTYPTGGYEQY
TRBJ2-2	TRBV19	ASSNTWDRYSANTGELF
TRBJ2-1	TRBV7-8	ASSSKKTGYNEQF
TRBJ1-1	TRBV5-6	ASSLSTGMNTEAF
TRBJ2-3	TRBV10-3	AISDGGGGDTQY
TRBJ1-3	TRBV5-5	ASSLLPGTGNTIY
TRBJ1-5	TRBV28	ASSSPHRRPQH
TRBJ2-1	TRBV29-1	SAGQSGVSGEQF
TRBJ2-7	TRBV2	ASRERTYEQY
TRBJ1-2	TRBV7-2	ASSLGTGGVYGYT
TRBJ1-2	TRBV6-5	ASSRGGAAYGYT
TRBJ2-2	TRBV23-1	ASRSAGELF
TRBJ2-3	TRBV5-8	ASSAGPSSTDTQY
TRBJ2-7	TRBV7-2	ASSFSGSGEQY
TRBJ1-1	TRBV7-9	ASSPSGYSSEAF
TRBJ2-2	TRBV18	ASQLSREKELF
TRBJ2-1	TRBV11-2	ASTPRAGVYNEQF
TRBJ1-1	TRBV27	ASSSPRQGVAF
TRBJ2-1	TRBV7-2	ASSFSGSGYNEQF
TRBJ2-7	TRBV7-9	ASSPRIGDLSEQY
TRBJ2-7	TRBV11-2	ASSLDLVTSTYEQY
TRBJ2-1	TRBV4-3	ASSPYGLAGFNEQF
-	TRBV2	ASSRDNLYEQY
TRBJ2-3	TRBV5-5	ASSPPSGPTDTQY